This is a list of T cell receptor beta chains from one sample in a study of T cell repertoires in cytomegalovirus infection. TCRdb used MiXCR to reprocess the reads, holding one entry per CDR3 protein. The table lists around 99,000 distinct CDR3 sequences, about 28% of them singletons. For these receptors, no antigen is known. This specimen was CD8+ T cells from cultured PBMCs, taken from culture after CMV antigen stimulation. These receptors were taken from a human donor in good health (CMV status not recorded). Some clones in this sample may be carry-over from other donors' samples. The CDR3 runs from the conserved cysteine through the conserved F or W. Fields, in order: CDR3 DNA, CDR3 protein, D gene, CDR3 length, V gene, J gene, clone size. D genes are given only for firm matches. A clone size is listed for some rows: how often the clone was seen (once, few, many), or a class if it is expanded.

cdr3_nt: TGTGCCAGCAGTTCGAAGAGAACCGGGGAGCTGTTTTTT
cdr3_aa: CASSSKRTGELFF
d_call: .
cdr3_length: 13
v_call: TRBV6-5
j_call: TRBJ2-2
clone_size: few

cdr3_nt: TGTGCCAGCAGAACCCGGGAGGGGGCCGCTTCACCCCTCCACTTT
cdr3_aa: CASRTREGAASPLHF
d_call: TRBD1
cdr3_length: 15
v_call: TRBV6-1
j_call: TRBJ1-6
clone_size: .

cdr3_nt: TGTGCCAGCACCATGAGCCCCATCTACGAGCAGTACTTC
cdr3_aa: CASTMSPIYEQYF
d_call: .
cdr3_length: 13
v_call: TRBV6-1
j_call: TRBJ2-7
clone_size: few

cdr3_nt: TGTGCCAGCAGTTTAGGAACAGGGAGTCCCGGGGAGCTGTTTTTT
cdr3_aa: CASSLGTGSPGELFF
d_call: .
cdr3_length: 15
v_call: TRBV12-3/TRBV12-4
j_call: TRBJ2-2
clone_size: .

cdr3_nt: TGCGCCAGCAGCCAAGATATCCAGGGTTACTACGAGCAGTACTTC
cdr3_aa: CASSQDIQGYYEQYF
d_call: .
cdr3_length: 15
v_call: TRBV4-1
j_call: TRBJ2-7
clone_size: .

cdr3_nt: TGCGCCAGCAGCTTGGGGAGGGGTGGCTATGGCTACACCTTC
cdr3_aa: CASSLGRGGYGYTF
d_call: .
cdr3_length: 14
v_call: TRBV5-1
j_call: TRBJ1-2
clone_size: .

cdr3_nt: TGTGCCAGCAGCTTAGCCGACAGGGCGGCAGATACGCAGTATTTT
cdr3_aa: CASSLADRAADTQYF
d_call: TRBD1
cdr3_length: 15
v_call: TRBV13
j_call: TRBJ2-3
clone_size: .

cdr3_nt: TGTGCCAGCAACAACCCGGGGCTAGCGGGGGGGATGGATACGCAGTATTTT
cdr3_aa: CASNNPGLAGGMDTQYF
d_call: TRBD2
cdr3_length: 17
v_call: TRBV12-3/TRBV12-4
j_call: TRBJ2-3
clone_size: few

cdr3_nt: TGTGCCAGCAGCGTTGAAGGCTATGGCTACACCTTC
cdr3_aa: CASSVEGYGYTF
d_call: .
cdr3_length: 12
v_call: TRBV6-5
j_call: TRBJ1-2
clone_size: .

cdr3_nt: TGTGCCAGCATCCCGGTCTCTGGAGCTTTCTTT
cdr3_aa: CASIPVSGAFF
d_call: .
cdr3_length: 11
v_call: TRBV11-1
j_call: TRBJ1-1
clone_size: .

cdr3_nt: TGTGCCAGCACGAAGTTGGGGGCCGGTTACGAGCAGTACTTC
cdr3_aa: CASTKLGAGYEQYF
d_call: .
cdr3_length: 14
v_call: TRBV7-8
j_call: TRBJ2-7
clone_size: .

cdr3_nt: TGTGCCAGCAGTGAAGGGGTCGGGACAGGGTTTTGGGAGCAGTACTTC
cdr3_aa: CASSEGVGTGFWEQYF
d_call: TRBD1
cdr3_length: 16
v_call: TRBV2
j_call: TRBJ2-7
clone_size: .

cdr3_nt: TGTGCCAGCAGCTACCGGGACAGAACCACAGATACGCAGTATTTT
cdr3_aa: CASSYRDRTTDTQYF
d_call: TRBD1
cdr3_length: 15
v_call: TRBV7-9
j_call: TRBJ2-3
clone_size: many

cdr3_nt: TGTGCCAGCACTCAGACAGGGGTGGGCTATGGCTACACCTTC
cdr3_aa: CASTQTGVGYGYTF
d_call: TRBD1
cdr3_length: 14
v_call: TRBV12-3/TRBV12-4
j_call: TRBJ1-2
clone_size: .

cdr3_nt: TGTGCCAGCAGCTTAGATGGGTACAATGAGCAGTTCTTC
cdr3_aa: CASSLDGYNEQFF
d_call: .
cdr3_length: 13
v_call: TRBV11-3
j_call: TRBJ2-1
clone_size: few

cdr3_nt: TGTGCCAGCAGGCAGGGGACGGCTGAAGCTTTCTTT
cdr3_aa: CASRQGTAEAFF
d_call: .
cdr3_length: 12
v_call: TRBV6-6
j_call: TRBJ1-1
clone_size: few

cdr3_nt: TGCAGTGCTCGGCGGACTAGAGGGGCTGGGGATACGCAGTATTTT
cdr3_aa: CSARRTRGAGDTQYF
d_call: TRBD2
cdr3_length: 15
v_call: TRBV20-1
j_call: TRBJ2-3
clone_size: .

cdr3_nt: TGTGCCAGCAGCTTAGGGGACAGTACTAACACTGAAGCTTTCTTT
cdr3_aa: CASSLGDSTNTEAFF
d_call: TRBD1
cdr3_length: 15
v_call: TRBV7-2
j_call: TRBJ1-1
clone_size: many

cdr3_nt: TGTGCCAGCAGTTACTCGCCGGGCCAATGGCAAGAGACCCAGTACTTC
cdr3_aa: CASSYSPGQWQETQYF
d_call: .
cdr3_length: 16
v_call: TRBV6-6
j_call: TRBJ2-5
clone_size: .

cdr3_nt: TGTGCCAGTAGGTGGGGGACGAACACCGGGGAGCTGTTTTTT
cdr3_aa: CASRWGTNTGELFF
d_call: .
cdr3_length: 14
v_call: TRBV19
j_call: TRBJ2-2
clone_size: once

cdr3_nt: TGTGCCAGCGGTGGGGGGGGGTTTAATGATGGCTACACCTTC
cdr3_aa: CASGGGGFNDGYTF
d_call: .
cdr3_length: 14
v_call: TRBV2
j_call: TRBJ1-2
clone_size: .

cdr3_nt: TGCAGTGCTAGTGGGACTCACCTCAACGGTGGCTACACCTTC
cdr3_aa: CSASGTHLNGGYTF
d_call: .
cdr3_length: 14
v_call: TRBV20-1
j_call: TRBJ1-2
clone_size: .

cdr3_nt: TGTGCCAGCAGTACGTTGAGCGGGGGGACTTACACAGATACGCAGTATTTT
cdr3_aa: CASSTLSGGTYTDTQYF
d_call: TRBD2
cdr3_length: 17
v_call: TRBV12-3/TRBV12-4
j_call: TRBJ2-3
clone_size: .

cdr3_nt: TGTGCCAGCATTATTACACGGAGTCAGCCCCAGCATTTT
cdr3_aa: CASIITRSQPQHF
d_call: .
cdr3_length: 13
v_call: TRBV6-4
j_call: TRBJ1-5
clone_size: .

cdr3_nt: TGTGCCAGCAGCTTCCGCGACCGGGACCCATCAGAGAATGAGCAGTTCTTC
cdr3_aa: CASSFRDRDPSENEQFF
d_call: .
cdr3_length: 17
v_call: TRBV7-9
j_call: TRBJ2-1
clone_size: few

cdr3_nt: TGTGCCAGCAAGTTCGACTATACGCAGTATTTT
cdr3_aa: CASKFDYTQYF
d_call: .
cdr3_length: 11
v_call: TRBV2
j_call: TRBJ2-3
clone_size: .

cdr3_nt: TGTGCCAGCAGCCACGGACCTAGGAGCTCCTACGAGCAGTACTTC
cdr3_aa: CASSHGPRSSYEQYF
d_call: .
cdr3_length: 15
v_call: TRBV12-3/TRBV12-4
j_call: TRBJ2-7
clone_size: .

cdr3_nt: TGCGCCAGCAGGGAGACAGGGGGCTACAATGAGCAGTTCTTC
cdr3_aa: CASRETGGYNEQFF
d_call: TRBD1
cdr3_length: 14
v_call: TRBV5-1
j_call: TRBJ2-1
clone_size: .

cdr3_nt: TGTGCCAGCAGCCGATATGGCCCTACCCCCACTGATACGCAGTATTTT
cdr3_aa: CASSRYGPTPTDTQYF
d_call: .
cdr3_length: 16
v_call: TRBV11-2
j_call: TRBJ2-3
clone_size: .

cdr3_nt: TGCGCCAGCAGCTTGGGACAGGGGAGGACTGAAGCTTTCTTT
cdr3_aa: CASSLGQGRTEAFF
d_call: TRBD1
cdr3_length: 14
v_call: TRBV5-1
j_call: TRBJ1-1
clone_size: many

cdr3_nt: TGTGCCAGCAGCTTTCGGGGGGCCTATGGCTACACCTTC
cdr3_aa: CASSFRGAYGYTF
d_call: .
cdr3_length: 13
v_call: TRBV7-6
j_call: TRBJ1-2
clone_size: .

cdr3_nt: TGTGCCACCAGTGATTTGGAGACGCCCTATGGCTACACCTTC
cdr3_aa: CATSDLETPYGYTF
d_call: .
cdr3_length: 14
v_call: TRBV24-1
j_call: TRBJ1-2
clone_size: .

cdr3_nt: TGTGCCAGCAGTTTAGGGCGGGGGGCCCACGAGCAGTACTTC
cdr3_aa: CASSLGRGAHEQYF
d_call: TRBD2
cdr3_length: 14
v_call: TRBV12-3/TRBV12-4
j_call: TRBJ2-7
clone_size: few

cdr3_nt: TGTGCCAGCAGTTTAGGGTCTTTCTACGAGCAGTACTTC
cdr3_aa: CASSLGSFYEQYF
d_call: .
cdr3_length: 13
v_call: TRBV12-3/TRBV12-4
j_call: TRBJ2-7
clone_size: few

cdr3_nt: TGTGCCAGCAGCCCACGGGGGGGCGACACCGGGGAGCTGTTTTTT
cdr3_aa: CASSPRGGDTGELFF
d_call: TRBD2
cdr3_length: 15
v_call: TRBV7-2
j_call: TRBJ2-2
clone_size: .

cdr3_nt: TGTGCCAGCAGCTTACTCGGGACCTACGAGCAGTACTTC
cdr3_aa: CASSLLGTYEQYF
d_call: .
cdr3_length: 13
v_call: TRBV7-8
j_call: TRBJ2-7
clone_size: many

cdr3_nt: TGTGCCAGCAGCTCCCGACTAGCGGGGGGGCATGAGACCCAGTACTTC
cdr3_aa: CASSSRLAGGHETQYF
d_call: TRBD2
cdr3_length: 16
v_call: TRBV5-6
j_call: TRBJ2-5
clone_size: few

cdr3_nt: TGTGCCAGCAGTGGGGGAAAACTCCTAGGAGGTCGGGCCAACGTCCTGACTTTC
cdr3_aa: CASSGGKLLGGRANVLTF
d_call: .
cdr3_length: 18
v_call: TRBV6-1
j_call: TRBJ2-6
clone_size: many

cdr3_nt: TGTGCCAGCAGCTCTCCTCGCAGGGGCCTCTACGAGCAGTACTTC
cdr3_aa: CASSSPRRGLYEQYF
d_call: .
cdr3_length: 15
v_call: TRBV28
j_call: TRBJ2-7
clone_size: .

cdr3_nt: TGTGCCAGCAGTTACTCGGGGGGTAGTAAAAATGAGCAGTTCTTC
cdr3_aa: CASSYSGGSKNEQFF
d_call: .
cdr3_length: 15
v_call: TRBV6-6
j_call: TRBJ2-1
clone_size: .

cdr3_nt: TGTGCCAGCAGCTTGGGACAGGGGATAACAGATACGCAGTATTTT
cdr3_aa: CASSLGQGITDTQYF
d_call: TRBD1
cdr3_length: 15
v_call: TRBV5-4
j_call: TRBJ2-3
clone_size: few

cdr3_nt: TGTGCCAGCAGCCAAGAAATGCAAGATACGCAGTATTTT
cdr3_aa: CASSQEMQDTQYF
d_call: .
cdr3_length: 13
v_call: TRBV4-2
j_call: TRBJ2-3
clone_size: few

cdr3_nt: TGTGCCAGCAGCACCGGAGGGTTGAACACTGAAGCTTTCTTT
cdr3_aa: CASSTGGLNTEAFF
d_call: .
cdr3_length: 14
v_call: TRBV7-6
j_call: TRBJ1-1
clone_size: few

cdr3_nt: TGTGCCAGCAGCTTAGGGGTAGTCGACTCCTACAATGAGCAGTTCTTC
cdr3_aa: CASSLGVVDSYNEQFF
d_call: .
cdr3_length: 16
v_call: TRBV7-2
j_call: TRBJ2-1
clone_size: .

cdr3_nt: TGTGCCACGGTGGGCTATGGCTACACCTTC
cdr3_aa: CATVGYGYTF
d_call: .
cdr3_length: 10
v_call: TRBV2
j_call: TRBJ1-2
clone_size: .

cdr3_nt: TGTGCCAGCAGTTTAATGGGGGGGGGGTTGACAGATACGCAGTATTTT
cdr3_aa: CASSLMGGGLTDTQYF
d_call: TRBD2
cdr3_length: 16
v_call: TRBV28
j_call: TRBJ2-3
clone_size: .

cdr3_nt: TGTGCCAGTAGTATATGGCTTATACAGGATAGCAATCAGCCCCAGCATTTT
cdr3_aa: CASSIWLIQDSNQPQHF
d_call: .
cdr3_length: 17
v_call: TRBV19
j_call: TRBJ1-5
clone_size: .

cdr3_nt: TGTGCCAGCAGTACAGTCGGGGGAATTAACAATGAGCAGTTCTTC
cdr3_aa: CASSTVGGINNEQFF
d_call: .
cdr3_length: 15
v_call: TRBV7-8
j_call: TRBJ2-1
clone_size: many

cdr3_nt: TGTGCCAGCAGCTTATGGGTAGGGGGTAACACTGAAGCTTTCTTT
cdr3_aa: CASSLWVGGNTEAFF
d_call: .
cdr3_length: 15
v_call: TRBV7-8
j_call: TRBJ1-1
clone_size: .

cdr3_nt: TGTGCCAGCAGCTTACCCCGTGGCAGGGACAATGAAAAACTGTTTTTT
cdr3_aa: CASSLPRGRDNEKLFF
d_call: .
cdr3_length: 16
v_call: TRBV7-9
j_call: TRBJ1-4
clone_size: .

cdr3_nt: TGTGCCAGCAGGTTATCGCCTAGCGGGGGGTCCACAGATACGCAGTATTTT
cdr3_aa: CASRLSPSGGSTDTQYF
d_call: TRBD2
cdr3_length: 17
v_call: TRBV12-3/TRBV12-4
j_call: TRBJ2-3
clone_size: .